This T cell receptor (beta chain) was sequenced for a study of shared clonotypes between healthy human individuals (TCRdb year 2020). Regarding the complete study: The cohort included three men and two women between 18 and 49 years of age. Per donor, three plates each were used for CD4 naive and CD4 memory, two for CD8 naive, and one for CD8 memory. Each donor's leukapheresis produced roughly between about 0.8 and 10 billion PBMCs. To increase sequencing depth and limit assay-specific biases, TCR repertoire library preparation and sequencing were carried out by different laboratories using diverse techniques. To estimate repertoire size and how much clonotype sharing occurs between individuals, the study deeply sequenced the blood TCR repertoires of five or six healthy adults. Overall results and qualifications from the work: Incomplete sequencing was indicated by rarefaction of sorted-subset datasets, despite the large sequencing depth. Across several donors, 5% to 6% of naive CD4, roughly 3.5% of naive CD8, under 2.5% of memory CD4, and around 0.4% of memory CD8 clonotypes were shared. Naive subsets generally had larger estimated clonotype richness than memory subsets did. Higher generation probabilities were observed for clonotypes shared by all four sorted-subset donors than for non-shared clonotypes. Sampling was restricted to blood, and TCR repertoires in tissue are likely to differ from TCR repertoires in blood. Because the study included only a small number of donors, the genetic and exposure-history diversity represented was limited. Based on pairwise subsampling, the degree of clonotype sharing among donors was expected to be affected by sequencing depth.

From the germline V gene, CDR1 is MDHEN and CDR2 is SYDVKM. Reading from cysteine to phenylalanine, the CDR3 counts 15 amino acids. Only CDR3 DNA remains: 45 bases, in frame from the first base. V was cut back by 2 bases and J by 3 bases, leaving a gap of 14 bases between them. CD8 naive samples consisted of CD45RO-negative cells that were positively selected for CCR7, yielding a CD45RA+CCR7+ population without TemRA cells. The donors were healthy, HIV-negative adults who had no recently reported acute infections or vaccinations. All donors were Caucasian adults living in Nashville, Tennessee, USA. After blood collection by leukapheresis, PBMCs were isolated using Ficoll-Histopaque density gradient centrifugation and then cryopreserved in the vapor phase of liquid nitrogen. Analytical flow cytometry was used to check the purity and quantity of each magnetically sorted T cell population. Each sorted fraction had its genomic DNA isolated and then quantified by UV absorbance on a Nanodrop 2000c.

With respect to this clone: Its antigen is unknown. Base qualities were left out, and no much larger clone turns up one base away.

Using the deep immunoSEQ assay, multiplex PCR amplified TCR CDR3 regions from genomic DNA. Genomic DNA extracted from each cell subset was distributed evenly over all wells of several immunoSEQ 96-well plates, and each plate served as one replicate. For sorted subsets, approximately 190 ng of genomic DNA, equivalent to 25,000 to 30,000 T cell genomes, went into each replicate PCR. Purified libraries were measured with a Qubit 3.0 fluorometer, size-checked on a Bioanalyzer 2100, and measured again with the KAPA Library Quantification kit. Every immunoSEQ 96-well plate was sequenced on a dedicated single-read 150-cycle Illumina NextSeq 550 flow cell. The source study handled its data this way. Because only junctional sequences without quality scores were contained in the immunoSEQ output, filtering matching that applied to full-length reads could not be performed. To assign V/J genes and CDR3, sequences were annotated against IMGT germline references using PyIR, a Python wrapper for IgBLAST v1.9. Reads with weak V/J assignments (E-value above 1e-6), missing CDR3, stop codons, out-of-frame junctions, or ambiguous translated residues were removed. V3J clonotypes were defined as sequences sharing the same inferred V gene, J gene, and CDR3 amino acid sequence. To compute the percentage overlap between repertoires, the number of shared unique clonotypes was divided by the size of the smaller repertoire. RTK rarefaction, the Chao1 estimator, and Recon v2.1 estimates of unobserved clonotypes were used to assess repertoire richness. Generation probabilities for all TCRbeta clonotypes obtained by the gDNA method from a handful of donors were computed using OLGA. TCRdb obtained this table from immuneACCESS and retained in-frame rearrangements with V and J assigned. These tables miss some clones; where compared with another copy, unresolved V genes account for less than half of the shortfall, and the remainder is unexplained. V and J calls and clone size are given by that table; D and trimming were obtained from the DNA. The sample table lists some 1,900,000 clones, approximately 94% of them with a count of one. In total, the top ten clones hold around 1.2% of the sample.

The sequence was obtained from a young man in good health. Recombination connected TRBV28 to TRBJ2-7; no D gene is confidently identified. The sequencing input was naive CD8+ T cells sorted from blood. This specimen's cell subset or site label, interpreted: CD45RA+CCR7+. CDR3 region: CASSLTPYDGYEQYF. Read as DNA, the sequence is TGTGCCAGCAGTTTAACTCCCTACGACGGCTACGAGCAGTACTTC.